A selection of T cell receptor beta chains follows, all from one sample in a study of T-cell reconstitution after alpha-beta-depleted transplantation in children. In TCRdb, the PCR reads were re-called with MiXCR into one record per CDR3 protein. Of about 490,000 distinct CDR3 sequences listed, roughly 10% are singletons. This sample comprised PBMCs, obtained before TCRalphabeta/CD19-depleted stem cell transplant. The source is a child aged 2 to 15 with inherited bone marrow failure, due to receive a stem cell transplant. The CDR3 runs from the conserved cysteine through the conserved F or W. The D gene is left open where the match is weak. Only part of the rows carry a size: once, few, many, or a class if the clone is expanded.

cdr3_nt cdr3_aa clone_size j_call v_call cdr3_length d_call
TGCAGTGCTAGAAAAAGGGTAGCTCCCCTACCAGATGAGCAGTTCTTC CSARKRVAPLPDEQFF few TRBJ2-1 TRBV20-1 16 .
TGTGCCAGCAGCGTAGGGGGACAGCCAACCTACGAGCAGTACTTC CASSVGGQPTYEQYF . TRBJ2-7 TRBV9 15 TRBD1
TGTGCCAGCAGCGAAATAGCGGCTAGCACAGATACGCAGTATTTT CASSEIAASTDTQYF many TRBJ2-3 TRBV7-2 15 .
TGTGCCAGCAGCTCTTTCGTTCTAGCGGATGAGCAGTTCTTC CASSSFVLADEQFF many TRBJ2-1 TRBV12-3/TRBV12-4 14 TRBD2
TGTGCCAGCAGTTTAACCGGGACAGGCTACGAGCAGTACTTC CASSLTGTGYEQYF few TRBJ2-7 TRBV28 14 TRBD1
TGCGCCAGCAGCCAAGATCCCTACAATGAGCAGTTCTTC CASSQDPYNEQFF many TRBJ2-1 TRBV3-1 13 .
TGTGCCAGCAGCCTCACCGGACAGGGCTTGGAGCAGTACTTC CASSLTGQGLEQYF . TRBJ2-7 TRBV28 14 TRBD1
TGTGCCAGCAGTTTTGGGGGGACGTACCAAGAGACCCAGTACTTC CASSFGGTYQETQYF few TRBJ2-5 TRBV12-3/TRBV12-4 15 .
TGTGCTAGCAGCTTAGCAAAGTGGAGCGAGCAGTACTTC CASSLAKWSEQYF . TRBJ2-7 TRBV7-9 13 .
TGCAGCGATCTCGTCTTAGCGGGAGGGCCAGATACGCAGTATTTT CSDLVLAGGPDTQYF many TRBJ2-3 TRBV29-1 15 TRBD2
TGTGCCAGCAGCTCCGCCGACTACGAGCAGTACTTC CASSSADYEQYF many TRBJ2-7 TRBV7-2 12 .
TGTGCCAGCAGTTTATTCGGGCCTTCCGGAGTTTACGAGCAGTACTTC CASSLFGPSGVYEQYF many TRBJ2-7 TRBV27 16 .
TGCAGTGCTAGCCGGACAGGGGTCAATAATTCACCCCTCCACTTT CSASRTGVNNSPLHF few TRBJ1-6 TRBV20-1 15 TRBD1
TGTGCCACCAGTGATTTGCCTAGCGGGGGTAGCACAGATACGCAGTATTTT CATSDLPSGGSTDTQYF few TRBJ2-3 TRBV24-1 17 TRBD2
TGTGCCAGCAGCCCCGGACTAGCAGTAGAGACCCAGTACTTC CASSPGLAVETQYF many TRBJ2-5 TRBV11-2 14 TRBD2